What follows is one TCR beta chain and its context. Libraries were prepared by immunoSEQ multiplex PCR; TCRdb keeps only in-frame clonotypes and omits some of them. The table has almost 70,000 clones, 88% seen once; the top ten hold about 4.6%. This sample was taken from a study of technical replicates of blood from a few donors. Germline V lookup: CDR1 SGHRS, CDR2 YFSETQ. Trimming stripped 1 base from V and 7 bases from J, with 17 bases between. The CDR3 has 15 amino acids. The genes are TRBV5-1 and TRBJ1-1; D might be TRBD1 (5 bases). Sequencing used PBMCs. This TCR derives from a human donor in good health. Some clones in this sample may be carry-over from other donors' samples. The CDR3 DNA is TGCGCCAGCAGCTTGTTCCCCGATGCTAGGGGTGAAGCTTTCTTT. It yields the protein CASSLFPDARGEAFF.